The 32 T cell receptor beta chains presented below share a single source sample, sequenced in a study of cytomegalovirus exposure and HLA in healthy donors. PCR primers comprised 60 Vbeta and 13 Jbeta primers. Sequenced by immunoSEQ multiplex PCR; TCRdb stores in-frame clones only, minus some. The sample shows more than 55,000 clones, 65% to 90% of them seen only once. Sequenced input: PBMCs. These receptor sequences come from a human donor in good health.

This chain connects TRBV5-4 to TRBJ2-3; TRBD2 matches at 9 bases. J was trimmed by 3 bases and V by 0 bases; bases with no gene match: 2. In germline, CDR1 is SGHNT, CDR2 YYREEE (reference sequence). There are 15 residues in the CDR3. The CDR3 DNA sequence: TGTGCCAGCAGCTTGGTTAGCGGGAGAACAGATACGCAGTATTTT. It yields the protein CASSLVSGRTDTQYF.

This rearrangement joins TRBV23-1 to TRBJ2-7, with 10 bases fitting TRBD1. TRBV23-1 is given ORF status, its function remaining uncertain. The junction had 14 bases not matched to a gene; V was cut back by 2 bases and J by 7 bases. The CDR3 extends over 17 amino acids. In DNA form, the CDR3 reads TGCGCCAGCAGTCAACCCCGATATGGGACAGGGGCAAGGGAGCAGTACTTC. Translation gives CASSQPRYGTGAREQYF.

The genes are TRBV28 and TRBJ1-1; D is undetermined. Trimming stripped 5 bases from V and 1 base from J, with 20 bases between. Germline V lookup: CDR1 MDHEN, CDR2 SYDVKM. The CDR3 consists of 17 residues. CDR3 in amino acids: CASSPPPRPIGNTEAFF. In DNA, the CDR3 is TGTGCCAGCAGTCCCCCCCCGCGGCCCATTGGGAACACTGAAGCTTTCTTT.

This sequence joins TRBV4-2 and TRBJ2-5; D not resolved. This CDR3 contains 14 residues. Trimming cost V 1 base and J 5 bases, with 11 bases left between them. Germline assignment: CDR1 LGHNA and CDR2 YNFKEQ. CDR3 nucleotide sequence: TGTGCCAGCAGCCAAGGATATTCGCGGGAGACCCAGTACTTC. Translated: CASSQGYSRETQYF.

CDR3 coding DNA: TGCGCCAGCAGCCCCGGGGGAACCTACGAGCAGTACTTC. Protein: CASSPGGTYEQYF. V usage is TRBV5-1 and J usage is TRBJ2-7; D perhaps matches TRBD2 (6 bases). This CDR3 is 13 amino acids long. V shed 4 bases and J shed 2 bases, with 10 bases lying between them. The germline CDR1 and CDR2 sequences are SGHRS and YFSETQ. Looking up the rest from reference TRBV5-1 and TRBJ2-7 gives the full variable domain: KAGVTQTPRYLIKTRGQQVTLSCSPISGHRSVSWYQQTPGQGLQFLFEYFSETQRNKGNFPGRFSGRQFSNSRSEMNVSTLELGDSALYLCASSPGGTYEQYFGPGTRLTVT.

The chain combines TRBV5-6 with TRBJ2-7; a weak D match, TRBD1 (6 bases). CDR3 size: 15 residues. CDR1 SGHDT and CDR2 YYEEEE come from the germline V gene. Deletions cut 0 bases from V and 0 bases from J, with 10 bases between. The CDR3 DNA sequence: TGTGCCAGCAGCTTGGACCGGGACAACTCCTACGAGCAGTACTTC. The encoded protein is CASSLDRDNSYEQYF. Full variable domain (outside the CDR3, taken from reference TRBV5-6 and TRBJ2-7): DAGVTQSPTHLIKTRGQQVTLRCSPKSGHDTVSWYQQALGQGPQFIFQYYEEEERQRGNFPDRFSGHQFPNYSSELNVNALLLGDSALYLCASSLDRDNSYEQYFGPGTRLTVT.

The CDR3: CATSRELWATSGMQGHNEQFF. As DNA, the CDR3 is TGTGCCACCAGCAGAGAATTATGGGCGACTAGCGGGATGCAGGGCCACAATGAGCAGTTCTTC. The chain joins TRBV15 to TRBJ2-1, with 11 positions matching TRBD2. The ends lost 0 bases at V and 5 bases at J; junction bases unmatched: 18. This CDR3 has 21 amino acids. Germline-derived CDR1 and CDR2 are LNHNV and YYDKDF (reference sequence).

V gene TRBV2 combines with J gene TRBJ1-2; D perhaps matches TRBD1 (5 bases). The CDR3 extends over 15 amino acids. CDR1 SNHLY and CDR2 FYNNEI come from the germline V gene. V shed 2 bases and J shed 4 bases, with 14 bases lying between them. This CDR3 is CASSEIIRVGYGYTF. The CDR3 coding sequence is TGTGCCAGCAGTGAAATAATCAGGGTCGGCTATGGCTACACCTTC.

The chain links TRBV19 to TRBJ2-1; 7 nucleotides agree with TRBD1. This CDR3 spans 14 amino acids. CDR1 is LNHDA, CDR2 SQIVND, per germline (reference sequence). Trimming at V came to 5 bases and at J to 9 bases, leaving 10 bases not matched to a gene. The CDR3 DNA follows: TGTGCCAGTAGTGACAGGGCCGGTTATGGTGAGCAGTTCTTC. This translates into CASSDRAGYGEQFF.

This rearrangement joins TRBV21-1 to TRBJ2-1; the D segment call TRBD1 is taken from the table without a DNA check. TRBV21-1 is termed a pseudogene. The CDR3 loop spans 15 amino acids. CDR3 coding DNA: TGTGCCAGCAGCTCAGGAATAACAGGGGCACCTGAGCAGTTCTTC. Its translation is CASSSGITGAPEQFF.

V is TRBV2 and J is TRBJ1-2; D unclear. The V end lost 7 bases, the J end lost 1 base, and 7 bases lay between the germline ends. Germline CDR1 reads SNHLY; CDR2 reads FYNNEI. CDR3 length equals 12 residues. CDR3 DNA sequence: TGTGCCAGCAACCGGGATAACTATGGCTACACCTTC. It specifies CASNRDNYGYTF.

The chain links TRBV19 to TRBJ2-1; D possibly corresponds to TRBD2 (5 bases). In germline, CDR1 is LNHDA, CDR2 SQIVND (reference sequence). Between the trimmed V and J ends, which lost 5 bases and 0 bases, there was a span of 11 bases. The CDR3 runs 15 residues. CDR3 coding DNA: TGTGCCAGTAGTGTTAGCGTAAGCTCCTACAATGAGCAGTTCTTC. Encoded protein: CASSVSVSSYNEQFF.

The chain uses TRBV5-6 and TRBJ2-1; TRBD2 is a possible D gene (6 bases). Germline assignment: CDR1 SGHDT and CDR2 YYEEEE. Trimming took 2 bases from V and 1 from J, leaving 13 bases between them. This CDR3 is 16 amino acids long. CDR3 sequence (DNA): TGTGCCAGCAGCTTTCCGACTAGTACGTCCTACAATGAGCAGTTCTTC. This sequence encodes CASSFPTSTSYNEQFF.

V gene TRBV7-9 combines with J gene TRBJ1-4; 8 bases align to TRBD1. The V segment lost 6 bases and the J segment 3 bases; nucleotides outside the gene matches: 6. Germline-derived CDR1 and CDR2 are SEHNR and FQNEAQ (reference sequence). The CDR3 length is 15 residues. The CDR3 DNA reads TGTGCCAGCAGAAGAGACAGGGGATCTAATGAAAAACTGTTTTTT. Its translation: CASRRDRGSNEKLFF.

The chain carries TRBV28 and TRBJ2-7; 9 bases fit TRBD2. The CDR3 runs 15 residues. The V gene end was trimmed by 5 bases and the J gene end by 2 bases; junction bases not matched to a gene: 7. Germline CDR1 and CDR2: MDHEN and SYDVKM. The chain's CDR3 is CASSPALAGPYEQYF. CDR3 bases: TGTGCCAGCAGTCCCGCCCTAGCGGGGCCCTACGAGCAGTACTTC.

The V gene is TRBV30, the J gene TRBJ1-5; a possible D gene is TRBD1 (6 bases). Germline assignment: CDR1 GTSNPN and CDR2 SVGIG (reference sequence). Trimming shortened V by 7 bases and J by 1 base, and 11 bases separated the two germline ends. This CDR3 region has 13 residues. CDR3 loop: CASGGRSNQPQHF. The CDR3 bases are TGTGCCTCTGGGGGCAGGAGCAATCAGCCCCAGCATTTT.

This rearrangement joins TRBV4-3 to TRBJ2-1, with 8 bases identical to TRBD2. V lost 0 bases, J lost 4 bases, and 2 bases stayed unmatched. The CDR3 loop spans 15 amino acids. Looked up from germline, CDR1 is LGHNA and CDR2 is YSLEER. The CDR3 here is CASSQDTSGYNEQFF. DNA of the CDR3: TGCGCCAGCAGCCAAGATACTAGCGGATACAATGAGCAGTTCTTC.

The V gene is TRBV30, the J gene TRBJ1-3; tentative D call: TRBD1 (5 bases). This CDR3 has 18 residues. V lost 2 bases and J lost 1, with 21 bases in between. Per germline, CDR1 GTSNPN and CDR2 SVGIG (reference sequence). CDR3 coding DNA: TGTGCCTGGAGTCCGGCGTACGGGACTGCCTTTTCTGGAAACACCATATATTTT. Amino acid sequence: CAWSPAYGTAFSGNTIYF.

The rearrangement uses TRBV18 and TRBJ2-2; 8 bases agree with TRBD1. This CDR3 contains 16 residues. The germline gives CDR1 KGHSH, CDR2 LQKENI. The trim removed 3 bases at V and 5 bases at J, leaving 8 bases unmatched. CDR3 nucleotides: TGTGCCAGCTCACCGCGGACAGGGCTTAAGACCGGGGAGCTGTTTTTT. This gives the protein CASSPRTGLKTGELFF.

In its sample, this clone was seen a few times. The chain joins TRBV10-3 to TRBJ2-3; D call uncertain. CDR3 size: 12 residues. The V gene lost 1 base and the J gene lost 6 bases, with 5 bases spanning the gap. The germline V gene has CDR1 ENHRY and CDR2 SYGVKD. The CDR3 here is CAISEWADTQYF. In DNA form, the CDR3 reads TGTGCCATCAGTGAGTGGGCGGATACGCAGTATTTT.

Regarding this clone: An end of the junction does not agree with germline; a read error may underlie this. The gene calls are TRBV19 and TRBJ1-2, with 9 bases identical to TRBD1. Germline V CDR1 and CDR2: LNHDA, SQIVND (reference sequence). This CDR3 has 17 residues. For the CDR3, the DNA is TGTGCCAGTAGTAGGCGCCATTCGACAGGGGGGAACTATGGCTACATCTTC. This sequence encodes CASSRRHSTGGNYGYIF.

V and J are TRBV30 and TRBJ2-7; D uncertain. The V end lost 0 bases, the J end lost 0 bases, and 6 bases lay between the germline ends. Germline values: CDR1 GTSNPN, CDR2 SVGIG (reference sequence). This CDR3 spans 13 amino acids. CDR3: CAWSVQPSYEQYF. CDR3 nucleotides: TGTGCCTGGAGTGTACAGCCCTCCTACGAGCAGTACTTC.

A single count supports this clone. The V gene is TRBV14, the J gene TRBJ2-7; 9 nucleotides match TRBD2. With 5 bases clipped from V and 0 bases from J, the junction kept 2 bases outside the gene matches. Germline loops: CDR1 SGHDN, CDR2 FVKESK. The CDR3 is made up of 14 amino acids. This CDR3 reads CASSFSGSSYEQYF. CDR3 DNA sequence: TGTGCCAGCAGCTTTAGCGGGAGCTCCTACGAGCAGTACTTC.

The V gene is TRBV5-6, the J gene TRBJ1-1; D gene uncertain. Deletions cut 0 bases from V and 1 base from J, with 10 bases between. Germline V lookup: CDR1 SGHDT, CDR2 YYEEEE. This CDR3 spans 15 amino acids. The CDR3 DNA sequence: TGTGCCAGCAGCTTGGCCCGGGGAGGGAACACTGAAGCTTTCTTT. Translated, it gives CASSLARGGNTEAFF.

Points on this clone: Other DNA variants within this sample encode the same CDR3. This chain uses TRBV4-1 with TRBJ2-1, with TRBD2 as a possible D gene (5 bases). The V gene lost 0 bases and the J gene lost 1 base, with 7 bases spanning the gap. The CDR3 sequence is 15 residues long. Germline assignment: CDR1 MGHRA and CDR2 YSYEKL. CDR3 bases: TGCGCCAGCAGCCAAGACCGGACTTCCTACAATGAGCAGTTCTTC. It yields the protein CASSQDRTSYNEQFF.

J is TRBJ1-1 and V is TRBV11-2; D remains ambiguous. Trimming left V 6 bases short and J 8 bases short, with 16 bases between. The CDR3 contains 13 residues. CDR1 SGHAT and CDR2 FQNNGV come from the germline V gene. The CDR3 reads CASRTPREEEAFF. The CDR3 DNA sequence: TGTGCCAGCAGAACCCCTCGCGAGGAGGAAGCTTTCTTT.

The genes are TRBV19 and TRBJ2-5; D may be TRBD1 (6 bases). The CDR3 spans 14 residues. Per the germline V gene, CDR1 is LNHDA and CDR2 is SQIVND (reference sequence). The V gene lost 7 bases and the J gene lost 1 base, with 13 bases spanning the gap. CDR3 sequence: CASKRTGTQETQYF. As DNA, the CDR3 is TGTGCCAGTAAACGAACAGGGACCCAAGAGACCCAGTACTTC. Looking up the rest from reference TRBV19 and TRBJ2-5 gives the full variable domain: DGGITQSPKYLFRKEGQNVTLSCEQNLNHDAMYWYRQDPGQGLRLIYYSQIVNDFQKGDIAEGYSVSREKKESFPLTVTSAQKNPTAFYLCASKRTGTQETQYFGPGTRLLVL.

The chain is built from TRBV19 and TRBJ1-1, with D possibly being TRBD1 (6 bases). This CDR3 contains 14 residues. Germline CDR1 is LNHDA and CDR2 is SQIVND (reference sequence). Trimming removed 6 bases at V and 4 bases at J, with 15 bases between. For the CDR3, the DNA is TGTGCCAGTAGCGTGCCAGGGGTCCGCACTGAAGCTTTCTTT. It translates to CASSVPGVRTEAFF.

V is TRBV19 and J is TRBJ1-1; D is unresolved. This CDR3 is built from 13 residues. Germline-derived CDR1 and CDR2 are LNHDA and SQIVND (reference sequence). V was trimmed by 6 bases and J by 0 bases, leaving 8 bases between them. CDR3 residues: CASSPSLNTEAFF. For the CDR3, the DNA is TGTGCCAGTAGCCCCAGTTTGAACACTGAAGCTTTCTTT.

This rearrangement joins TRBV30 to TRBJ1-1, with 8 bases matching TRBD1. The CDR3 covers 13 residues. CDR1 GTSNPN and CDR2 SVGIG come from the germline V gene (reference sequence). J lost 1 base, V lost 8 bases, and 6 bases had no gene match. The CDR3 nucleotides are TGTGCCCGGACGGACAGGGCGAACACTGAAGCTTTCTTT. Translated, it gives CARTDRANTEAFF.

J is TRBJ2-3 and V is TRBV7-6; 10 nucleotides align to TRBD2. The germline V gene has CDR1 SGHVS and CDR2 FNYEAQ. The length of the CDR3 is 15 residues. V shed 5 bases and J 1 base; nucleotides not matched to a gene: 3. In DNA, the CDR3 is TGTGCCAGCAGCCGCGGACTAGCGGGCACAGATACGCAGTATTTT. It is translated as CASSRGLAGTDTQYF.

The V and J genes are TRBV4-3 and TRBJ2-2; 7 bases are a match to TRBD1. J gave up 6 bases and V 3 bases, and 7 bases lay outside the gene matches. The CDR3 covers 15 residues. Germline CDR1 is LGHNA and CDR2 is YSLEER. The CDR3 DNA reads TGCGCCAGCAGCCAGACCGACAGGGTAGCCGGGGAGCTGTTTTTT. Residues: CASSQTDRVAGELFF.